The source of this TCR beta chain is a study of OX40 agonist ivuxolimab in advanced cancers. Study-level points and caveats: Averaged across samples, CD8+ T cells carried more expanded clones than CD4+ did.

TCRdb's copy holds only in-frame clones and misses some; the assay was immunoSEQ multiplex PCR. The sample contains some 97,000 clones, just over 90% of which appear only once. Germline values: CDR1 SGHTA, CDR2 FQGNSA. CDR3 length equals 13 residues. V was shortened by 7 bases and J by 2 bases, with 11 bases between the two germline ends. A word on this clone: Its antigen is currently unknown.

Source: CD4+ or CD8+ T cells sorted from blood, taken in a trial of the OX40 agonist ivuxolimab. The TCR originated in an adult with an advanced solid tumor such as melanoma, head and neck, liver or kidney cancer. This rearrangement joins TRBV7-2 to TRBJ2-5; D remains ambiguous. This chain's CDR3 is CASTRAVQETQYF. Here the CDR3 DNA reads TGTGCCAGCACCCGAGCTGTTCAAGAGACCCAGTACTTC.